This T cell receptor beta chain comes out of a study of blood T cell repertoires in COVID-19 (dated by TCRdb to the early 2020s). In the study overall: Samples covering the acute and convalescent phases of COVID-19 were provided by collaborators in the United States, Italy and Spain. The prospective study material was composed of cDNA or gDNA derived from T cells, B-cell-depleted T cells, or PBMCs. The dataset comprised deeply sampled blood TCRbeta repertoires from subjects exposed to, actively infected with, or recovered from COVID-19. The repertoires were made available in a free public database intended to serve as a resource for research on the immune response to SARS-CoV-2. The samples were drawn from two sources: the first 160 participants of the ongoing ImmuneRACE study, and 1,000 to 1,500 subjects contributed by 6 global collaborators. Nearly every sample came with metadata listing a de-identified subject ID, COVID-19 status, age in years and sex. Where available, HLA class I and class II types were taken from metadata supplied by the sample provider and were not determined by assay-based typing. The research as a whole found: The amount of clinical and demographic metadata varied by source and participant and was provided uncurated.

The immunoSEQ Assay, a bias-controlled multiplex PCR, was used to amplify TCRbeta CDR3 regions from genomic DNA. Processing in the source paper ran as follows. The number of nucleated cells in each sample was estimated by amplification of reference gene primers within the assay. To quantify the absolute abundance of each unique TCRbeta CDR3 rearrangement, sequence reads were collapsed and filtered. Productive Simpson clonality was computed per sample as the square root of Simpson's diversity index over productive rearrangements. The source is immuneACCESS, and TCRdb retained only in-frame sequences with V and J called. Part of the clones is not carried over; for the studies checked, unresolved V genes explain less than half of this, and the remainder is unexplained. V, J and clone size reflect that table, while D and trimming were determined from the DNA. The sample table lists 75,000 to 100,000 clones, roughly 89% of them with a count of one. Of the sample, 5% to 6% is held by the ten largest clones.

For this chain, trimming is 2 bases at the V end and 7 bases at the J end, and the number of junction bases without a gene match is 3. Its CDR3 holds 13 amino acids, cysteine through phenylalanine. Of the read, only the CDR3 DNA is kept; its 39 bases are in frame from base 1. The germline V gene encodes CDR1 SGHDT and CDR2 YYEEEE. This clone was counted a few times. No cognate antigen has been identified for it. Per-nucleotide qualities are absent, and no much larger clonotype sits a single base away. Each collaborating institution followed its own protocols to collect whole blood in K2EDTA tubes. For TCRbeta analysis, collaborators shipped samples as frozen whole blood, isolated PBMCs, or DNA extracted from either of those sample types.

The origin of this receptor is a man between 60 and 70 years old with acute or convalescent COVID-19. The chain links TRBV5-6 with TRBJ1-2, and 9 junctional nucleotides match TRBD1. Sequenced sample: peripheral blood. The nucleotides are TGTGCCAGCAGCTTTTGGACAGGGGTTGGCTACACCTTC. Its protein reads: CASSFWTGVGYTF.